What follows is one T cell receptor (beta chain) and its context. Its antigen is not identified. Every subset's genomic DNA went evenly onto several immunoSEQ plates. Per the original methods: Quality scores were absent from the junction-only immunoSEQ sequences, so filtering differed. The table came from immunoSEQ multiplex PCR; TCRdb's copy has only in-frame clones and leaves some out. V, J and clone size reflect that table, while D and trimming were determined from the DNA. The table has under 2,500,000 clones, nearly 97% seen once. Germline V gives CDR1 SGHRS, CDR2 YFSETQ. CDR3 length: 14 amino acids. The V and J ends lost 4 bases and 7 bases, in that order; junction bases with no gene match: 9. The data originate from a study of shared clonotypes between healthy human individuals. Whole-study findings and limits: Generally, naive subsets (rather than memory subsets) showed larger estimated richness.

This TCR was sampled from a man younger than 35 in good health. The rearrangement uses TRBV5-1 and TRBJ2-7; 9 bases agree with TRBD1. The sequencing input was naive CD4+ T cells sorted from blood. Described subset: CD45RA+ positively selected. CDR3 region: CASSLDRGAGEQYF. In nucleotides, the CDR3 is TGCGCCAGCAGCCTGGACAGGGGAGCGGGAGAGCAGTACTTC.